Below are 20 T cell receptor beta chains sequenced from a single sample in a study of identical twins. In TCRdb, the 5' RACE reads were re-called with MiXCR into one record per CDR3 protein. Seen here are 350,000 to 450,000 distinct CDR3 sequences, less than 20% observed once, and the top ten hold more than 10%. The sequencing sample was made of naive T cells sorted from blood. The receptors were gathered from a man in his fifties in good health.

The rearrangement uses TRBV30 and TRBJ1-3; weak D call: TRBD1 (6 bases). In germline, CDR1 is GTSNPN, CDR2 SVGIG (reference sequence). V shed 3 bases and J shed 4 bases, with 10 bases lying between them. CDR3 length: 13 residues. The CDR3 loop reads CAWSRTEGNTIYF. CDR3 nucleotide sequence: TGTGCCTGGAGCAGGACAGAAGGAAACACCATATATTTT.

The chain recombines TRBV27 with TRBJ2-4; TRBD1 might be the D (5 bases). V lost 7 bases and J lost 0, with 7 bases in between. The CDR3 length is 13 residues. The germline CDR1 and CDR2 sequences are MNHEY and SMNVEV (reference sequence). The chain's CDR3 is CASTGLAKNIQYF. CDR3 bases: TGTGCCAGCACAGGGCTAGCCAAAAACATTCAGTACTTC.

The chain has TRBV6-2 or TRBV6-3 and TRBJ2-7, with 10 positions matching TRBD1. Trimming took 4 bases from V and 3 from J; bases not matched to a gene: 6. The germline gives CDR1 MNHEY, CDR2 SVGEGT. This CDR3 spans 15 amino acids. The CDR3 is CASSSLGQGGYEQYF. CDR3 in DNA: TGTGCCAGCAGTTCACTCGGACAGGGGGGCTACGAGCAGTACTTC.

This clonotype was recorded many times. The J gene is TRBJ2-7, the V gene TRBV20-1; 10 bases fit TRBD2. The V gene end was trimmed by 5 bases and the J gene end by 3 bases; junction bases not matched to a gene: 10. The CDR3 has 15 residues. Germline V gene sequence: CDR1 DFQATT, CDR2 SNEGSKA (reference sequence). The CDR3 sequence is CSAYNSGRPDYEQYF. The CDR3 nucleotides read TGCAGTGCTTATAATAGCGGGAGGCCCGACTACGAGCAGTACTTC.

This clonotype occurred a few times. The chain carries TRBV11-3 and TRBJ2-5, with 10 bases identical to TRBD2. J was trimmed by 4 bases and V by 4 bases; bases with no gene match: 6. Germline lookup yields CDR1 SGHNT and CDR2 YENEEA. This CDR3 has 15 amino acids. The CDR3 coding sequence is TGTGCCAGCAGCTCATCTAGCGGGGGTGGAGAGACCCAGTACTTC. Protein: CASSSSSGGGETQYF.

This clonotype was observed a few times. This chain connects TRBV10-3 to TRBJ2-7; no firm D call. This CDR3 is built from 15 residues. Germline CDR1 and CDR2: ENHRY and SYGVKD. Between the trimmed V and J ends, which lost 2 bases and 2 bases, there was a span of 13 bases. The DNA of the CDR3 is TGTGCCATCAGTGAGAAGGGTAGTCTGACCTACGAGCAGTACTTC. This sequence encodes CAISEKGSLTYEQYF.

This clonotype was observed a handful of times. J is TRBJ2-3 and V is TRBV6-5; D might be TRBD1 (5 bases). Trimming took 2 bases from V and 0 from J, leaving 12 bases between them. CDR3 length equals 16 residues. Germline V CDR1 and CDR2: MNHEY, SVGAGI. The CDR3 spells CASSYQDTASTDTQYF. CDR3 DNA: TGTGCCAGCAGTTACCAGGACACCGCGAGCACAGATACGCAGTATTTT.

The V call is TRBV4-3, the J call TRBJ1-2; unclear D gene. The germline gives CDR1 LGHNA, CDR2 YSLEER. With 0 bases removed from V and 0 bases from J, the gap between germline ends came to 8 bases. The CDR3 covers 15 residues. The DNA of the CDR3 is TGCGCCAGCAGCCAAGAGACCGAGACTAACTATGGCTACACCTTC. It yields the protein CASSQETETNYGYTF.

This clonotype was picked up many times. The chain uses TRBV5-4 and TRBJ2-7; D may be TRBD1 (5 bases). The CDR3 length is 11 residues. The V and J ends lost 3 bases and 6 bases respectively, with 7 bases between them. Germline V gene data show CDR1 as SGHNT and CDR2 as YYREEE (reference sequence). This chain's CDR3 is CASSSGFEQYF. The DNA of the CDR3 is TGTGCCAGCAGCTCAGGGTTCGAGCAGTACTTC.

The chain carries TRBV6-1 and TRBJ2-1; D is perhaps TRBD1 (6 bases). Trimming cost V 6 bases and J 0 bases, with 12 bases left between them. There are 15 residues in the CDR3. From germline, CDR1 is MNHNS and CDR2 SASEGT. As DNA, the CDR3 is TGTGCCAGCAGGTCCGGACAGCTCTCCTACAATGAGCAGTTCTTC. Translated: CASRSGQLSYNEQFF.

There are a few counts of this clonotype. The rearrangement links TRBV9 to TRBJ2-1; D is unresolved. The CDR3 contains 13 residues. The germline V and J ends were trimmed by 0 bases and 10 bases, with 11 bases remaining between them. Germline assignment: CDR1 SGDLS and CDR2 YYNGEE. The CDR3 DNA follows: TGTGCCAGCAGCGTAGCTAATAAGGGAGAGCAGTTCTTC. Translated, it gives CASSVANKGEQFF.

This clonotype occurred many times. The chain links TRBV20-1 to TRBJ2-5; D not certain. The CDR3 runs to 14 residues. Per germline, CDR1 DFQATT and CDR2 SNEGSKA (reference sequence). With 0 bases removed from V and 4 bases from J, the gap between germline ends came to 12 bases. For the CDR3, the DNA is TGCAGTGCTAGAGAAGGTAACCAGGTAGAGACCCAGTACTTC. Amino acids: CSAREGNQVETQYF.

The CDR3 bases are TGCAGCGTGCGACAGGGGGCAACGAACACTGAAGCTTTCTTT. Translation: CSVRQGATNTEAFF. This chain links TRBV29-1 with TRBJ1-1, with 10 bases identical to TRBD1. Losses at the gene ends were 6 bases for V and 1 base for J; bases not matched to a gene: 5. This CDR3 is built from 14 residues. Germline V gene lookup returns CDR1 SQVTM and CDR2 ANQGSEA.

J is TRBJ2-3 and V is TRBV20-1, with TRBD2 identical over 14 bases. The CDR3 spans 14 residues. The J segment lost 5 bases and the V segment lost 4 bases, leaving 2 bases of the junction unmatched. The germline CDR1 and CDR2 sequences are DFQATT and SNEGSKA (reference sequence). The CDR3 reads CSAMGLAGVDTQYF. As DNA, the CDR3 is TGCAGTGCTATGGGACTAGCGGGAGTAGATACGCAGTATTTT.

This clonotype was counted many times. The chain recombines TRBV3-1 with TRBJ2-4; TRBD1 agrees at 7 bases. CDR1 and CDR2 (germline): LGHDT, YNNKEL (reference sequence). The CDR3 contains 16 residues. J was trimmed by 0 bases and V by 4 bases; bases with no gene match: 6. CDR3 DNA sequence: TGTGCCAGCAGCCCGGGGACAGCTCTAGCCAAAAACATTCAGTACTTC. This gives the protein CASSPGTALAKNIQYF.

The rearrangement joins TRBV28 to TRBJ2-1; unclear D gene. In germline, CDR1 is MDHEN, CDR2 SYDVKM. Trimming stripped 3 bases from V and 0 bases from J, with 21 bases between. The CDR3 consists of 19 residues. In DNA form, the CDR3 reads TGTGCCAGCAGTTTTCCCCCCCATTATATGGTCAACTCCTACAATGAGCAGTTCTTC. This sequence encodes CASSFPPHYMVNSYNEQFF.

This clonotype has ten or more counts. The chain uses TRBV27 and TRBJ1-5; 10 bases line up with TRBD1. The CDR3 consists of 14 residues. V was clipped by 6 bases and J by 6 bases; unmatched bases: 5. CDR1 and CDR2 from the germline V gene are MNHEY and SMNVEV (reference sequence). The CDR3 bases are TGTGCCAGCAGCCGACAGGGGGCGGGTCAGCCCCAGCATTTT. Translated: CASSRQGAGQPQHF.

The V gene is TRBV20-1, the J gene TRBJ2-1; 7 positions agree with TRBD2. This CDR3 is 17 amino acids long. Germline assignment: CDR1 DFQATT and CDR2 SNEGSKA (reference sequence). J lost 9 bases, V lost 0 bases, and 17 bases had no gene match. CDR3 nucleotide sequence: TGCAGTGCTAGAGATTCGGGCCCCGGGAGGCGTGGGGGTGAGCAGTTCTTC. Translating gives CSARDSGPGRRGGEQFF.

This clonotype was seen only a few times. This chain joins TRBV27 and TRBJ2-3, with no clear D. From germline, CDR1 is MNHEY and CDR2 SMNVEV (reference sequence). With 1 base removed from V and 0 bases from J, the gap between germline ends came to 5 bases. This CDR3 region has 14 residues. The CDR3 coding sequence is TGTGCCAGCAGTTTATATCTAAGCACAGATACGCAGTATTTT. It specifies CASSLYLSTDTQYF.

This clonotype was detected a few times. The chain combines TRBV7-9 with TRBJ2-5; 11 bases fit TRBD2. The germline gives CDR1 SEHNR, CDR2 FQNEAQ (reference sequence). Trimming cost V 5 bases and J 4 bases; bases outside gene matches: 6. There are 15 residues in the CDR3. CDR3 sequence: CASSPALAGGETQYF. The CDR3 DNA sequence: TGTGCCAGCAGCCCGGCGCTAGCGGGGGGAGAGACCCAGTACTTC.